The next 15 T cell receptor beta chains were all read from a single sample in a study of Ad26.COV2.S vaccination and SARS-CoV-2 variants. Here immunoSEQ multiplex PCR was the method, and the copy in TCRdb shows in-frame clones only, minus some. The profile shows about 350,000 clones, roughly 81% of them singletons. The treatment was: around 19 received Ad26.COV2.S at low or high dose, single or two shots; several received placebo; per-sample allocation not given. Collection of the samples took place on day 63 after the first injection of vaccine or placebo. The sample here was peripheral blood, taken in a trial of Ad26.COV2.S vaccine versus placebo. Receptors were obtained from a person between 18 and 65 years old who received the Ad26.COV2.S COVID-19 vaccine or a placebo.

Worth noting for this clone: One end of the junction does not line up with germline, which may come from a read error. The gene calls are TRBV3-1 (or the pseudogene TRBV3-2) and TRBJ2-2; possible D gene TRBD1, 5 bases. The CDR3 sequence is 12 residues long. Germline loops: CDR1 LGHDT, CDR2 YNNKEL (reference sequence). The CDR3 sequence: CASSQDTRELFF. CDR3 nucleotides: TGTGCCAGCAGCCAGGACACCCGGGAGCTGTTTTTT.

The chain recombines TRBV18 with TRBJ1-1, with D uncertain. CDR3 length: 11 amino acids. Trimming shortened V by 1 base and J by 8 bases, and 5 bases separated the two germline ends. Germline assignment: CDR1 KGHSH and CDR2 LQKENI. Here the CDR3 reads CASSPQGEAFF. CDR3 bases: TGTGCCAGCTCACCACAGGGAGAAGCTTTCTTT.

The chain links TRBV7-2 to TRBJ1-2; 7 nucleotides align to TRBD1. J lost 4 bases, V lost 2 bases, and 7 bases had no gene match. CDR3 length: 15 amino acids. The germline V gene encodes CDR1 SGHTA and CDR2 FQGNSA. CDR3 sequence: CASSLQSGGSYGYTF. The CDR3 coding sequence is TGTGCCAGCAGCTTACAGTCAGGGGGTAGCTATGGCTACACCTTC. The whole variable domain, remainder taken from reference TRBV7-2 and TRBJ1-2, is GAGVSQSPSNKVTEKGKDVELRCDPISGHTALYWYRQSLGQGLEFLIYFQGNSAPDKSGLPSDRFSAERTGGSVSTLTIQRTQQEDSAVYLCASSLQSGGSYGYTFGSGTRLTVV.

The V call is TRBV7-2, the J call TRBJ2-2; D not resolved. The CDR3 runs 15 residues. Germline assignment: CDR1 SGHTA and CDR2 FQGNSA. Trimming cost V 5 bases and J 1 base, with 11 bases left between them. CDR3 DNA: TGTGCCAGCAGCCGCTGGCAAATGAACACCGGGGAGCTGTTTTTT. This encodes CASSRWQMNTGELFF.

The V and J genes are TRBV2 and TRBJ2-5, with D unclear. Germline values: CDR1 SNHLY, CDR2 FYNNEI. The CDR3 consists of 11 residues. The germline V and J ends were trimmed by 7 bases and 5 bases, with 8 bases remaining between them. The CDR3 region is CASNPGETQYF. CDR3 coding DNA: TGTGCCAGCAATCCCGGGGAGACCCAGTACTTC.

The chain has TRBV19 and TRBJ2-1; 7 bases match TRBD1. The trim removed 2 bases at V and 6 bases at J, leaving 4 bases unmatched. The CDR3 runs 14 residues. Germline V gene sequence: CDR1 LNHDA, CDR2 SQIVND (reference sequence). In DNA form, the CDR3 reads TGTGCCAGTAGTATATGGACAGGACCCAATGAGCAGTTCTTC. It codes for CASSIWTGPNEQFF.

J is TRBJ2-4 and V is TRBV5-1, with D perhaps TRBD1 (6 bases). The CDR3 has 17 residues. Germline lookup yields CDR1 SGHRS and CDR2 YFSETQ. Trimming pared 1 base from V and 3 bases from J, leaving 17 bases between. The CDR3 DNA follows: TGCGCCAGCAGCTTGTTCACACAGGGTCAGGGCAAAAACATTCAGTACTTC. Its translation: CASSLFTQGQGKNIQYF. The whole variable domain, remainder taken from reference TRBV5-1 and TRBJ2-4, is KAGVTQTPRYLIKTRGQQVTLSCSPISGHRSVSWYQQTPGQGLQFLFEYFSETQRNKGNFPGRFSGRQFSNSRSEMNVSTLELGDSALYLCASSLFTQGQGKNIQYFGAGTRLSVL.

Only one count was recorded for this clone. The chain couples TRBV21-1 to TRBJ1-5; the table's D call, TRBD1, was not checked against the DNA. TRBV21-1 is a pseudogene segment. The CDR3 spans 16 residues. The CDR3 DNA reads TGTGCCAGCAGCCTAGGGGCAGCCGAGCGCAATCAGCCCCAGCATTTT. As protein: CASSLGAAERNQPQHF.

The chain combines TRBV10-3 with TRBJ2-3, with D possibly matching TRBD2 (6 bases). Germline V CDR1 and CDR2: ENHRY, SYGVKD. This CDR3 spans 13 amino acids. The germline V and J ends were trimmed by 11 bases and 3 bases, with 15 bases remaining between them. In nucleotides, the CDR3 is TGTGCCTATCGTAGCGGACTTACAGATACGCAGTATTTT. Amino acid sequence: CAYRSGLTDTQYF.

Here the CDR3 reads CASSKKGIRNEKLFF. CDR3 coding DNA: TGTGCCAGCAGCAAAAAAGGGATTCGGAATGAAAAACTGTTTTTT. The gene calls are TRBV13 and TRBJ1-4; D uncertain. In germline, CDR1 is PRHDT, CDR2 FYEKMQ (reference sequence). The CDR3 sequence is 15 residues long. The V gene lost 5 bases and the J gene lost 5 bases, with 15 bases spanning the gap. Complete variable domain (other parts from reference TRBV13 and TRBJ1-4): AAGVIQSPRHLIKEKRETATLKCYPIPRHDTVYWYQQGPGQDPQFLISFYEKMQSDKGSIPDRFSAQQFSDYHSELNMSSLELGDSALYFCASSKKGIRNEKLFFGSGTQLSVL.

V usage is TRBV18 and J usage is TRBJ2-4; D possibly corresponds to TRBD1 (6 bases). Trimming pared 4 bases from V and 2 bases from J, leaving 9 bases between. Germline lookup yields CDR1 KGHSH and CDR2 LQKENI. This CDR3 is built from 14 residues. In DNA form, the CDR3 reads TGTGCCAGCTCACTCCAGGGGTCCAAAAACATTCAGTACTTC. Translated, it gives CASSLQGSKNIQYF.

The chain employs TRBV7-9 and TRBJ2-3; D remains ambiguous. The CDR3 sequence is 15 residues long. The germline V gene encodes CDR1 SEHNR and CDR2 FQNEAQ (reference sequence). V was clipped by 6 bases and J by 0 bases, with 13 bases between them. CDR3 nucleotide sequence: TGTGCCAGCAGGCAGACGCAGTTCAGCACAGATACGCAGTATTTT. Residues: CASRQTQFSTDTQYF.

The V call is TRBV12-5, the J call TRBJ2-3; TRBD2 agrees at 10 bases. The germline CDR1 and CDR2 sequences are LGHNT and FRNRAP. Losses at the gene ends were 3 bases for V and 4 bases for J; bases not matched to a gene: 1. CDR3 length: 14 residues. The CDR3, as DNA: TGTGCTAGTGGTTTCAGCGGGGGGGCAGATACGCAGTATTTT. Protein product: CASGFSGGADTQYF.

This clone was seen just once. This rearrangement joins TRBV12-3 or TRBV12-4 to TRBJ1-4; no reliable D call. V lost 2 bases, J lost 7 bases, and 8 bases lay in between. The CDR3 contains 13 residues. CDR3 protein: CASSLFGSEKLFF. CDR3 DNA sequence: TGTGCCAGCAGTTTATTCGGTTCTGAAAAACTGTTTTTT.

This sequence joins TRBV25-1 and TRBJ2-7, with no clear D. V was pared by 3 bases and J by 6 bases, with 6 bases between. Germline CDR1 and CDR2: MGHDK and SYGVNS. CDR3 length: 11 residues. Written as DNA, the CDR3 is TGTGCCAGCAGTGAGGACCGCGAGCAGTACTTC. This encodes CASSEDREQYF.